This T cell receptor beta chain was captured in a study of T-cell reconstitution after alpha-beta-depleted transplantation in children. Findings of the study overall: As was reported, about two months after transplant, alpha-beta T cells came from several hundred expanded graft clones.

The authors prepared the TCRbeta library with unique molecular identifiers. TCRdb re-called the PCR reads through MiXCR, storing one row per CDR3 protein. The sample shows 300,000 to 350,000 distinct CDR3 sequences, about a sixth of them seen only once. The CDR3 runs to 13 residues. Looked up from germline, CDR1 is SGHRS and CDR2 is YFSETQ. With regard to this clonotype: Its matching antigen is unknown.

V is TRBV5-1 and J is TRBJ2-7; D is ambiguous. The DNA end is more similar to TRBJ2-1, so the J call may be wrong. Sequencing used PBMCs, mostly from graft donor cells, obtained 360 days after TCRalphabeta/CD19-depleted stem cell transplant. The origin of this receptor is a male patient aged 2 to 9 who had a stem cell transplant for acute lymphoblastic leukemia, so the T cells may come from the graft donor. The CDR3 nucleotides read TGCGCCAGCAGCCCTCCGACCCGATACGAGCAGTTCTTC. This translates into CASSPPTRYEQFF.